Here is one T cell receptor (beta chain) with its context. The antigen is undetermined. The CDR3 loop spans 14 amino acids. The ends were cut back, 0 bases at V and 6 bases at J, with 9 bases in the middle. Germline CDR1 and CDR2: SGHVS and FNYEAQ. Generated by immunoSEQ multiplex PCR, the TCRdb table keeps only in-frame clones and is missing some. The data contain 89,000 or so clones, roughly 85% of them singletons. The data stem from a study of T cell responses to AZD1222 COVID-19 vaccine. Findings and limits, study-wide: Donors were largely white British and mainly female; clonal diversity was possibly underestimated. Two doses of AZD1222 preceded a rise in Spike-specific TCR breadth and depth. Spike-wide coverage was observed for vaccine-associated CD4 TCRs, with dominant responses at 160-218 and 743-854.

The rearrangement uses TRBV7-6 and TRBJ1-5, with D unclear. The source was peripheral blood, collected on day 0 of AZD1222 vaccination. The clonotype originates from an adult in good health. CDR3 in amino acids: CASSLAAVGQPQHF. The CDR3 DNA is TGTGCCAGCAGCTTAGCTGCGGTTGGTCAGCCCCAGCATTTT.